This T cell receptor (beta chain) was recorded in a study of lymphopenia after photon versus proton radiotherapy. Findings of the study overall: Proton therapy kept repertoires fairly stable, unlike photons, which gained effector/memory cells. Oligoclonal CD8+ Temra expansion after nadir drove photon patients' diversity drop.

The assay was immunoSEQ multiplex PCR, and TCRdb's table has in-frame clones only and misses some. The sample lists roughly 25,000 clones; roughly 82% were seen once. V was clipped by 0 bases and J by 1 base, with 22 bases between them. Germline V gives CDR1 GTSNPN, CDR2 SVGIG (reference sequence). The CDR3 loop spans 20 amino acids. About this clone itself: The target antigen is unknown.

The input for sequencing was peripheral blood, taken from a patient treated with proton-based radiotherapy. The clonotype originates from a woman aged 70 to 79 with pancreatic cancer. J is TRBJ1-6 and V is TRBV30; D might be TRBD1 (6 bases). The CDR3, as DNA: TGTGCCTGGAGTGTCGCCCCGGGACACCAAAAAGGGTCCTATAATTCACCCCTCCACTTT. Translation: CAWSVAPGHQKGSYNSPLHF.